These 10 T cell receptor beta chains originate from one sample sequenced in a study of T cells in Graves' hyperthyroidism and ophthalmopathy. TCR beta CDR3 regions were amplified from RNA transcripts. First-round RT-PCR of the TCR CDR3 relied on the HTBI primer set. TCRdb redid the calling of the multiplex PCR reads with MiXCR, one entry per CDR3 protein. The top ten hold 15% to 17% of the sample, which has around 690,000 distinct CDR3 sequences, 15% to 20% seen once. The source material was blood. All receptors derive from a man in his fifties or sixties with Graves' hyperthyroidism.

This clonotype has a count of ten or more. This sequence joins TRBV24-1 and TRBJ1-2; unclear D gene. This CDR3 is built from 14 residues. The ends were cut back, 5 bases at V and 4 bases at J, with 13 bases in the middle. Looked up from germline, CDR1 is KGHDR and CDR2 is SFDVKD. The CDR3 loop is CATSAPSIGYGYTF. CDR3 coding DNA: TGTGCCACCAGTGCTCCCAGCATAGGCTATGGCTACACCTTC.

This clonotype was counted only a few times. The CDR3 DNA is TGTGCCAGCAGCTTCCCGACTAGCGGGAGGGCCGAAACAGATACGCAGTATTTT. Translated: CASSFPTSGRAETDTQYF. V usage is TRBV7-9 and J usage is TRBJ2-3; 14 nucleotides agree with TRBD2. The junction had 8 bases not matched to a gene; V was cut back by 3 bases and J by 3 bases. The CDR3 loop spans 18 amino acids. Germline V gives CDR1 SEHNR, CDR2 FQNEAQ (reference sequence).

The table lists this clonotype with many counts. The rearrangement joins TRBV4-1 to TRBJ2-5; 7 bases fit TRBD1. CDR1 and CDR2 from the germline V gene are MGHRA and YSYEKL. Trimming took 3 bases from V and 2 from J; bases not matched to a gene: 9. The CDR3 contains 16 residues. The CDR3 sequence: CASSHPLTGTQETQYF. The CDR3 coding sequence is TGCGCCAGCAGCCACCCCCTGACAGGGACACAAGAGACCCAGTACTTC.

The V call is TRBV4-1, the J call TRBJ2-3, with a tentative D call TRBD1 (6 bases). CDR1 and CDR2 from the germline V gene are MGHRA and YSYEKL. The CDR3 covers 16 residues. Trimming removed 3 bases at V and 2 bases at J, with 15 bases between. The CDR3 DNA sequence: TGCGCCAGCAGCCATCCCATTCAGGGGTCCACAGATACGCAGTATTTT. Translation: CASSHPIQGSTDTQYF.

This clonotype came up many times. The rearrangement joins TRBV12-3 or TRBV12-4 to TRBJ1-1; D remains unclear. The CDR3 length is 15 residues. Trimming shortened V by 2 bases and J by 4 bases, and 14 bases separated the two germline ends. The CDR3 sequence is CASSLRTAGGTEAFF. The CDR3 nucleotides read TGTGCCAGCAGTTTACGAACAGCCGGCGGCACTGAAGCTTTCTTT.

The genes are TRBV18 and TRBJ2-3; 12 positions agree with TRBD2. The V and J ends lost 3 bases and 4 bases, in that order; junction bases with no gene match: 23. CDR3 length equals 22 residues. Per the germline V gene, CDR1 is KGHSH and CDR2 is LQKENI. The DNA for the CDR3 is TGTGCCAGCTCACCCTATGAAGGGGACTTCCTGGAGACTAGCGGGAGCGCAGATACGCAGTATTTT. Protein product: CASSPYEGDFLETSGSADTQYF.

Regarding this clonotype: A read error is possible here, since a much larger clone lies one base away. The chain joins TRBV30 to TRBJ1-6; no reliable D call. The CDR3 is 13 residues long. Trimming pared 3 bases from V and 2 bases from J, leaving 5 bases between. Germline assignment: CDR1 GTSNPN and CDR2 SVGIG (reference sequence). CDR3 protein: CAWSETYNSPLHF. For the CDR3, the DNA is TGTGCCTGGAGCGAAACCTATAATTCACCCCTCCACTTT.

This clonotype was found a few times. The rearrangement uses TRBV2 and TRBJ2-1, with TRBD1 identical over 9 bases. Per the germline V gene, CDR1 is SNHLY and CDR2 is FYNNEI. The CDR3 spans 16 residues. V trimming: 6 bases; J trimming: 2 bases; junction bases outside the gene matches: 8. The CDR3 bases are TGTGCCAGCAGGTTCGGGACAGGGAACGCCTACAATGAGCAGTTCTTC. As protein: CASRFGTGNAYNEQFF.

In its sample, this clonotype was seen a few times. The gene calls are TRBV7-9 and TRBJ2-7; 7 bases are a match to TRBD2. There are 17 residues in the CDR3. CDR1 and CDR2 from the germline V gene are SEHNR and FQNEAQ (reference sequence). J lost 0 bases, V lost 5 bases, and 13 bases had no gene match. CDR3 sequence reads: CASSKLTLADSSYEQYF. CDR3 nucleotide sequence: TGTGCCAGCAGCAAACTTACTCTAGCGGATAGCTCCTACGAGCAGTACTTC.

In its sample, this clonotype was seen many times. The V call is TRBV12-3 or TRBV12-4, the J call TRBJ2-2; 9 bases align to TRBD2. The CDR3 is made up of 15 amino acids. V lost 5 bases, J lost 3 bases, and 4 bases stayed unmatched. The CDR3 region has the DNA TGTGCCAGCAGTCGGACTAGCGTTGACACCGGGGAGCTGTTTTTT. Its protein product is CASSRTSVDTGELFF.